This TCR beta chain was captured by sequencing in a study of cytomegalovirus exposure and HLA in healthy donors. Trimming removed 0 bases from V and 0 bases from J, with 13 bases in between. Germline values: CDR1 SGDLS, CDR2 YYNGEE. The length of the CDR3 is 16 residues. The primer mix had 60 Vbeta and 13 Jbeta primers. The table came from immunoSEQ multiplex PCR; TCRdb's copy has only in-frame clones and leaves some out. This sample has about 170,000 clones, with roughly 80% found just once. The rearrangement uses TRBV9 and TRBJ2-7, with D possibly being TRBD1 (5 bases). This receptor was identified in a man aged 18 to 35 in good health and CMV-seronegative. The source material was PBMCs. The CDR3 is CASSVGSGFNSYEQYF. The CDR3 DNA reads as TGTGCCAGCAGCGTAGGGTCAGGGTTCAACTCCTACGAGCAGTACTTC.